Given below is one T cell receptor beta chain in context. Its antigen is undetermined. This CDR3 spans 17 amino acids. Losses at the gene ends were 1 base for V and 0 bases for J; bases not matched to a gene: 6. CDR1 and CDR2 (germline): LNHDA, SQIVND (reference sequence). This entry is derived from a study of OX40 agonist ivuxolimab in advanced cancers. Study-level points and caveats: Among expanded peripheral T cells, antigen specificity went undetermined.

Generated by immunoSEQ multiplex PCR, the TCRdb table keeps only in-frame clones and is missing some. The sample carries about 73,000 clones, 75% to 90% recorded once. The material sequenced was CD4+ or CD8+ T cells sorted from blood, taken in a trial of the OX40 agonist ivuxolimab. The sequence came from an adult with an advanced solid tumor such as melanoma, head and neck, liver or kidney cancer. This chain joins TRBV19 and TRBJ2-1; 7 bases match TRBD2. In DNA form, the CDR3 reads TGTGCCAGTAGTATAGCGGGGGGAGCGGGCTCCTACAATGAGCAGTTCTTC. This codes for CASSIAGGAGSYNEQFF.